This T cell receptor beta chain was observed in a study of cytomegalovirus exposure and HLA in healthy donors. Overall study findings and caveats: The study had only CMV serostatus as immune exposure information. After further analysis at a later stage, 16,951 TCR beta sequences were associated with HLA alleles at 0.05 false discovery rate. Most subjects' HLA-A and HLA-B alleles were reportedly predicted from TCR beta sequences.

The PCR ran on 60 Vbeta and 13 Jbeta primers. Assay: immunoSEQ multiplex PCR; the TCRdb copy retains only in-frame clones and omits some. The profile shows tens of thousands of clones, less than 80% of them singletons. This clone was counted between two and nine times. What it binds is unknown. The CDR3 has 14 residues. The V end was cut by 3 bases, the J end by 8 bases, with 14 bases between. Germline CDR1 is SGDLS and CDR2 is YYNGEE. Material: PBMCs. V and J are TRBV9 and TRBJ1-4; D is perhaps TRBD1 (6 bases). The origin of this receptor is a boy between 5 and 17 years old in good health and CMV-seropositive. CDR3 bases: TGTGCCAGCAGCGCGGCGGGGGCAAGAGAAAAACTGTTTTTT. Residues: CASSAAGAREKLFF.